This passage covers 2 T cell receptor beta chains from one sample sequenced in a study of blood T cells in healthy people across ages. A second PCR, run for roughly 7 to 11 cycles, used a sample-barcoded 5' primer plus a J-beta primer mix. TCRdb processed the 5' RACE reads anew with MiXCR; each CDR3 protein has one entry. This repertoire shows some 1,500,000 distinct CDR3 sequences, 42% found once; its top ten account for over 3.5%. Sequenced sample: blood. These receptors all stem from a woman aged 18-29 years in good health.

This clonotype was found once. Here the CDR3 reads CASSSYSISYNSPLHF. For the CDR3, the DNA is TGTGCCAGCAGCTCCTACTCAATCTCCTATAATTCACCCCTCCACTTT. V usage is TRBV7-2 and J usage is TRBJ1-6, with D unclear. Trimming cost V 4 bases and J 0 bases, with 10 bases left between them. The CDR3 has 16 amino acids. CDR1 SGHTA and CDR2 FQGNSA come from the germline V gene.

The V gene is TRBV4-3, the J gene TRBJ2-7; D remains ambiguous. V was pared by 0 bases and J by 2 bases, with 8 bases between. Germline V gene data show CDR1 as LGHNA and CDR2 as YSLEER. This CDR3 is built from 14 residues. DNA for the CDR3: TGCGCCAGCAGCCAAGAGACAACCACCTACGAGCAGTACTTC. It codes for CASSQETTTYEQYF.